The clone carrying this TCR beta chain appeared once. In the original analysis: From reference gene primer amplification, estimates of nucleated cell counts were derived. Clones were sequenced by immunoSEQ multiplex PCR, and TCRdb holds only the in-frame ones, with some missing. The V and J calls and clone size are taken from that table; D and trimming were inferred from the DNA. The sample gives tens of thousands of clones, approximately 81% of which show up once; approximately 5.1% is in the top ten. The data are from a study of blood T cell repertoires in COVID-19. The overall study: Samples taken during acute and convalescent COVID-19 were collected in the United States, Italy and Spain. The analysed material was cDNA or gDNA that came from T cells, B-cell-depleted T cells, or PBMCs.

Germline V gene sequence: CDR1 GTSNPN, CDR2 SVGIG (reference sequence). Deletions cut 1 base from V and 4 bases from J, with 11 bases between. The CDR3 extends over 14 amino acids. The sequencing input was peripheral blood. The receptor's source is a woman older than 75 with active or convalescent COVID-19. The chain joins TRBV30 to TRBJ2-4; TRBD2 might be the D (6 bases). The CDR3: CAWSGVAGKNIQYF. The CDR3 coding sequence is TGTGCCTGGAGTGGGGTTGCGGGGAAAAACATTCAGTACTTC.